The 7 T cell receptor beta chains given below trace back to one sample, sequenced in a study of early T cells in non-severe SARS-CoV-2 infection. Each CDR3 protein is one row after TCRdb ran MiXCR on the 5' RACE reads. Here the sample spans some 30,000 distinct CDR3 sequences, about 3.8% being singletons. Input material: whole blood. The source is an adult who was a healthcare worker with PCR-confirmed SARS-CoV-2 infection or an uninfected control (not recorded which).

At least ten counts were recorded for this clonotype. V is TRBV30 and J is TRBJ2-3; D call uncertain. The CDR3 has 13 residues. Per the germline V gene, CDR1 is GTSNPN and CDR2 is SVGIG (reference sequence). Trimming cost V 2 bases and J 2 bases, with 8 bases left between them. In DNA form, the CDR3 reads TGTGCCTGGAGTAAAGGTTCCACAGATACGCAGTATTTT. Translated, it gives CAWSKGSTDTQYF.

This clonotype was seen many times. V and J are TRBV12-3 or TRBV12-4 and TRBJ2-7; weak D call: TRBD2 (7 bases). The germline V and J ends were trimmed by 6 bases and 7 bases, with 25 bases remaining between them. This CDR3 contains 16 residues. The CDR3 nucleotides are TGTGCCAGCAGCCCCCCGGGGGCGGGAGAAGGGGGTGAGCAGTACTTC. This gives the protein CASSPPGAGEGGEQYF.

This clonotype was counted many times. The CDR3 reads CASRIRGQGSYSPLHF. CDR3 nucleotides: TGTGCCAGCAGGATACGCGGGCAGGGGTCGTATTCACCCCTCCACTTT. The chain joins TRBV2 to TRBJ1-6; D is possibly TRBD1 (6 bases). CDR1 and CDR2 (germline): SNHLY, FYNNEI. The CDR3 spans 16 residues. V gave up 6 bases and J gave up 8 bases, with 20 bases separating them.

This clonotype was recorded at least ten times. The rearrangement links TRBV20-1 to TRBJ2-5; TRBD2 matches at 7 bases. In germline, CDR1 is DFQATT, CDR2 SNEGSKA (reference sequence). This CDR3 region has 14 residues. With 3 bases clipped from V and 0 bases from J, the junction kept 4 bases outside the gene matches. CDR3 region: CSASPGTNQETQYF. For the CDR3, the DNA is TGCAGTGCTAGTCCCGGGACTAACCAAGAGACCCAGTACTTC.

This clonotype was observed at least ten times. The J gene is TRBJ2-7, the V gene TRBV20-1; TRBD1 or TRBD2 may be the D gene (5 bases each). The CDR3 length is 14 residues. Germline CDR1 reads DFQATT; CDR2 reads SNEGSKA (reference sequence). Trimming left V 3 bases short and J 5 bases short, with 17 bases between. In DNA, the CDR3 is TGCAGTGCTAGGGGTGGATCAGGGAGTAACGAGCAGTACTTC. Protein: CSARGGSGSNEQYF.

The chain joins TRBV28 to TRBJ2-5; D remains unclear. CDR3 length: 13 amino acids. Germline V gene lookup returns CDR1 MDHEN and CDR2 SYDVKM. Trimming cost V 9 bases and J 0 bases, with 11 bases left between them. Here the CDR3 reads CASHDWDQETQYF. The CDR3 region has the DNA TGTGCCAGTCATGACTGGGACCAAGAGACCCAGTACTTC.

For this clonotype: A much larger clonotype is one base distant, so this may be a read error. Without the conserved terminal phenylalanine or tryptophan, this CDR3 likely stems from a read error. This chain's CDR3 is CATGGGADTQYS. The CDR3 coding sequence is TGTGCCACGGGAGGTGGCGCAGATACGCAGTATTCT. The chain combines TRBV24-1 with TRBJ2-3, with D possibly TRBD2 on 6 matching bases. CDR1 and CDR2 from the germline V gene are KGHDR and SFDVKD. V was trimmed by 10 bases and J by 4 bases, leaving 11 bases between them. There are 12 residues in the CDR3.